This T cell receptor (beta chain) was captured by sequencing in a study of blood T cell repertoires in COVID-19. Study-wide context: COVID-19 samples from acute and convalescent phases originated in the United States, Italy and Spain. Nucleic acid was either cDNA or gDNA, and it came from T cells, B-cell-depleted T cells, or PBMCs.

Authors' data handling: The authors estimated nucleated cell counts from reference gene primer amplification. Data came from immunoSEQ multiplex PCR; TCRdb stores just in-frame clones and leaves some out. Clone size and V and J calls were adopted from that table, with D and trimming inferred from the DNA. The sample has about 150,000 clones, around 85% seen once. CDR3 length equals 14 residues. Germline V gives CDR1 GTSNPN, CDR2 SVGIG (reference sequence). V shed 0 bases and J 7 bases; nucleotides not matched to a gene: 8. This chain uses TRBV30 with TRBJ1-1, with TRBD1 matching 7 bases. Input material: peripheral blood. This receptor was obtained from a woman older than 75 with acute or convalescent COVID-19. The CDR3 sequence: CAWSVGQVEGEAFF. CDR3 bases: TGTGCCTGGAGTGTTGGACAGGTAGAAGGTGAAGCTTTCTTT.